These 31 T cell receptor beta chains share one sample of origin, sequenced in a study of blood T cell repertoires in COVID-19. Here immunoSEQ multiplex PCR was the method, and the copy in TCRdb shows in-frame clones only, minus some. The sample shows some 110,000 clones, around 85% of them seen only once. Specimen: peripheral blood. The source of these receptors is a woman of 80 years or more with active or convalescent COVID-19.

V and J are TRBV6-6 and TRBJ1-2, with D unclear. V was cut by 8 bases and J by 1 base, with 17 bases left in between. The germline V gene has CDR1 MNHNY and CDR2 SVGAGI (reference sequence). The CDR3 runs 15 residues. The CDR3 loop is CASLRTADYNYGYTF. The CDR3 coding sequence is TGTGCCAGCTTAAGGACTGCCGATTATAACTATGGCTACACCTTC.

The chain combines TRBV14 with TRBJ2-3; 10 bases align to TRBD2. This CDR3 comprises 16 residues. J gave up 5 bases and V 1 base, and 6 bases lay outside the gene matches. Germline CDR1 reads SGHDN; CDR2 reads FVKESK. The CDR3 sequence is CASSQGLAGGLDTQYF. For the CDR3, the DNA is TGTGCCAGCAGCCAAGGGTTAGCGGGAGGATTAGATACGCAGTATTTT.

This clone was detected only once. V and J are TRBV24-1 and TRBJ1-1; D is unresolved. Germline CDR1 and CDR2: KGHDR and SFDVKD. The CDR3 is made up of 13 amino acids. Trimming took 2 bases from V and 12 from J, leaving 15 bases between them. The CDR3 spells CATSDSLGSRTFF. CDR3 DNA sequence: TGTGCCACCAGTGATTCCTTAGGGAGTAGGACTTTCTTT.

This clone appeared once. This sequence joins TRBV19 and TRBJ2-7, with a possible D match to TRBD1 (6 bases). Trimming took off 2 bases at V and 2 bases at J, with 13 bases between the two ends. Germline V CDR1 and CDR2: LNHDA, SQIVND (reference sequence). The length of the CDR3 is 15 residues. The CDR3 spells CASSIYGKGAYEQYF. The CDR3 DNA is TGTGCCAGTAGTATATATGGTAAGGGGGCCTACGAGCAGTACTTC.

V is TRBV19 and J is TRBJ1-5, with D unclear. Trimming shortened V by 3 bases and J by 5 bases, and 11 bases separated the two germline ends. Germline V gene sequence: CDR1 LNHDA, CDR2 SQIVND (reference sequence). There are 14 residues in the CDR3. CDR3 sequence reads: CASSIGGNYQPQHF. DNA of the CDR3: TGTGCCAGTAGTATCGGCGGGAACTATCAGCCCCAGCATTTT.

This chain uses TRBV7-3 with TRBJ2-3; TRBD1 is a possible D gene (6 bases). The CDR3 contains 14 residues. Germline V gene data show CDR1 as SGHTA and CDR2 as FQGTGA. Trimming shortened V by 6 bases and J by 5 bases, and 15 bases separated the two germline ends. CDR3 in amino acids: CASSTGMGEDTQYF. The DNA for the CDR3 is TGTGCCAGCAGTACAGGGATGGGGGAAGATACGCAGTATTTT.

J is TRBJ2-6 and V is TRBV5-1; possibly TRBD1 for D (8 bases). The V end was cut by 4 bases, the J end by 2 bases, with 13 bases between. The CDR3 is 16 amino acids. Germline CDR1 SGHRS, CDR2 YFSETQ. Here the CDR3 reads CASSPTGGAGANVLTF. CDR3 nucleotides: TGCGCCAGCAGCCCAACAGGGGGGGCTGGGGCCAACGTCCTGACTTTC. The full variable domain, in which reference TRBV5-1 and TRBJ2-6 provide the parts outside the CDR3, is KAGVTQTPRYLIKTRGQQVTLSCSPISGHRSVSWYQQTPGQGLQFLFEYFSETQRNKGNFPGRFSGRQFSNSRSEMNVSTLELGDSALYLCASSPTGGAGANVLTFGAGSRLTVL.

CDR3 nucleotides: TGTGCCAGCAGCAAAACTAGCGGGACCTTATACAATGAGCAGTTCTTC. It encodes CASSKTSGTLYNEQFF. The chain couples TRBV7-2 to TRBJ2-1, with TRBD2 identical over 10 bases. The CDR3 has 16 residues. Looked up from germline, CDR1 is SGHTA and CDR2 is FQGNSA. Germline trimming cut 5 bases from V and 4 bases from J; bases unmatched to any gene: 8.

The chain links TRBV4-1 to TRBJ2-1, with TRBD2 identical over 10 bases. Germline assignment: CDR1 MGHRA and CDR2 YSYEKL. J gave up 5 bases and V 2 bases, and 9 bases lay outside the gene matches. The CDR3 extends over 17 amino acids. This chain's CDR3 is CASSQRNLAGANNEQFF. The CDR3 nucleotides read TGCGCCAGCAGCCAACGCAACCTAGCGGGAGCGAACAATGAGCAGTTCTTC.

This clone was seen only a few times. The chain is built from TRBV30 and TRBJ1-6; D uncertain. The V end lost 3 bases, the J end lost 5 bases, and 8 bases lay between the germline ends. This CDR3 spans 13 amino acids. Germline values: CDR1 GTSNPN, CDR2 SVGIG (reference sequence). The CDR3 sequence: CAWRRENNSPLHF. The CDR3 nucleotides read TGTGCCTGGAGGAGAGAAAATAATTCACCCCTCCACTTT.

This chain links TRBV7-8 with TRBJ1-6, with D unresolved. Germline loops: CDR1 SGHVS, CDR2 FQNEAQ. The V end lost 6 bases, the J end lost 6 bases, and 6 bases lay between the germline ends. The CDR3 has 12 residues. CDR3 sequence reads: CASRQPNSPLHF. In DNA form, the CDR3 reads TGTGCCAGCAGACAGCCTAATTCACCCCTCCACTTT. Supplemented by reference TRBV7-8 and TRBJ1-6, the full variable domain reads GAGVSQSPRYKVAKRGQDVALRCDPISGHVSLFWYQQALGQGPEFLTYFQNEAQLDKSGLPSDRFFAERPEGSVSTLKIQRTQQEDSAVYLCASRQPNSPLHFGNGTRLTVT.

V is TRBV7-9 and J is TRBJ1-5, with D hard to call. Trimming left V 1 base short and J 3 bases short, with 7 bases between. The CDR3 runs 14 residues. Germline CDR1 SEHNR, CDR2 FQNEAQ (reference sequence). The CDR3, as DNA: TGTGCCAGCAGCTTAGAACAAAACAATCAGCCCCAGCATTTT. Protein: CASSLEQNNQPQHF.

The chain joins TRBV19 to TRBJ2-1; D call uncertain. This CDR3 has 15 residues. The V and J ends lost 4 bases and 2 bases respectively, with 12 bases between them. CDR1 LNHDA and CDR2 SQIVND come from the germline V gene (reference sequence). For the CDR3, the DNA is TGTGCCAGTAGTACCTCTTACAGCCCCTACAATGAGCAGTTCTTC. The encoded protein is CASSTSYSPYNEQFF.

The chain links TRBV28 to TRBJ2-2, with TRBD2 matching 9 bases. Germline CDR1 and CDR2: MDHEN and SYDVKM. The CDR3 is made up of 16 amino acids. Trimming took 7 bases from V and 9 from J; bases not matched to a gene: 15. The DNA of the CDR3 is TGTGCCAGCACCCCGACTAGCGGTCGTGGGGACCGGGAGCTGTTTTTT. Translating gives CASTPTSGRGDRELFF.

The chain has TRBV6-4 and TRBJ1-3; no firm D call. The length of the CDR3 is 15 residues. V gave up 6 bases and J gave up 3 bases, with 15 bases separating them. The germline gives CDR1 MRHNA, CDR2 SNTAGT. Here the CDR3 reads CASSPGEGSGNTIYF. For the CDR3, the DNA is TGTGCCAGCAGCCCCGGGGAGGGAAGTGGAAACACCATATATTTT.

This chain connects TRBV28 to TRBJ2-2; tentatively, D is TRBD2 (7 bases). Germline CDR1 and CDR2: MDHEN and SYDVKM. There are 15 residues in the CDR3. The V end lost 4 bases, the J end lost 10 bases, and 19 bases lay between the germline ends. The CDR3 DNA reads TGTGCCAGCAGTTCGGGGGGCGGTGGGGTCGAGGAGCTGTTTTTT. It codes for CASSSGGGGVEELFF.

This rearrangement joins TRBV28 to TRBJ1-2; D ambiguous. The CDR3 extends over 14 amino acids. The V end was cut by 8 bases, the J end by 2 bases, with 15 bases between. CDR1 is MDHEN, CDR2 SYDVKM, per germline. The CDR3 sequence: CASQSEQKNYGYTF. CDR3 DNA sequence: TGTGCCAGCCAGTCGGAACAGAAAAACTATGGCTACACCTTC.

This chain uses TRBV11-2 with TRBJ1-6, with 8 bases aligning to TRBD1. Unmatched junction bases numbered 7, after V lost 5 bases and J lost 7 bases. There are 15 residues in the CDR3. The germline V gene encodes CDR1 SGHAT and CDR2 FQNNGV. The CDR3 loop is CASSTRDRTNSPLHF. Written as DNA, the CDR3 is TGTGCCAGCAGCACGAGGGACAGGACGAATTCACCCCTCCACTTT.

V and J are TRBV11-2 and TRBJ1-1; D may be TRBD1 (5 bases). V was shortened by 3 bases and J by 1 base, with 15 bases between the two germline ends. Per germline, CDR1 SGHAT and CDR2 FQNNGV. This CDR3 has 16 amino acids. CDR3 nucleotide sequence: TGTGCCAGCAGCTTGGGGCAAGATGTCTGGAACACTGAAGCTTTCTTT. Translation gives CASSLGQDVWNTEAFF.

The CDR3 sequence is CASDQQGTLYTGELFF. The CDR3 coding sequence is TGTGCCAGTGATCAACAGGGAACCCTCTACACCGGGGAGCTGTTTTTT. The V and J genes are TRBV19 and TRBJ2-2; maybe TRBD1 (6 bases). The germline V gene encodes CDR1 LNHDA and CDR2 SQIVND (reference sequence). Trimming cost V 8 bases and J 3 bases, with 19 bases left between them. The CDR3 extends over 16 amino acids. The full variable domain, with the rest looked up from reference TRBV19 and TRBJ2-2, is DGGITQSPKYLFRKEGQNVTLSCEQNLNHDAMYWYRQDPGQGLRLIYYSQIVNDFQKGDIAEGYSVSREKKESFPLTVTSAQKNPTAFYLCASDQQGTLYTGELFFGEGSRLTVL.

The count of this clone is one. The CDR3 region is CASIRSGGLNTEAFF. CDR3 DNA: TGTGCCAGCATTCGGTCGGGCGGGTTGAACACTGAAGCTTTCTTT. This chain connects TRBV2 to TRBJ1-1, with D unclear. V was trimmed by 7 bases and J by 0 bases, leaving 15 bases between them. From germline, CDR1 is SNHLY and CDR2 FYNNEI. This CDR3 has 15 amino acids.

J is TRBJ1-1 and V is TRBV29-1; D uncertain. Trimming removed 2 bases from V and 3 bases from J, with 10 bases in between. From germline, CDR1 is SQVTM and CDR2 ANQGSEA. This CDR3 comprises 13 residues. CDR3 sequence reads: CSVERGGYTEAFF. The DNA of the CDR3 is TGCAGCGTTGAACGTGGAGGGTACACTGAAGCTTTCTTT.

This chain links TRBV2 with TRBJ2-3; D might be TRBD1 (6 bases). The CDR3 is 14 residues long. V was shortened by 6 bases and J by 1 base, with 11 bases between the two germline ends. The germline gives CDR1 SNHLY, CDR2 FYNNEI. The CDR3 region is CASRPTGRTDTQYF. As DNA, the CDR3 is TGTGCCAGCAGGCCGACAGGCCGCACAGATACGCAGTATTTT.

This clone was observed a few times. The CDR3 DNA reads as TGTGCCAGCAGTTTCCTTGGCGGAGTTACCTACGAGCAGTACTTC. Residues: CASSFLGGVTYEQYF. This sequence joins TRBV6-6 and TRBJ2-7; D gene unclear. CDR3 length: 15 residues. Germline CDR1 reads MNHNY; CDR2 reads SVGAGI (reference sequence). V lost 4 bases to trimming and J lost 2 bases, with 15 bases between them.

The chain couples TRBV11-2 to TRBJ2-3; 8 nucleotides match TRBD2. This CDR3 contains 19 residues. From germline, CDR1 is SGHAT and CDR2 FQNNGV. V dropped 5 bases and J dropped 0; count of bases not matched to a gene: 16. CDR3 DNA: TGTGCCAGCAGCCCTCTGGGGGGCGGGGGGTTTGGAAGCACAGATACGCAGTATTTT. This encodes CASSPLGGGGFGSTDTQYF.

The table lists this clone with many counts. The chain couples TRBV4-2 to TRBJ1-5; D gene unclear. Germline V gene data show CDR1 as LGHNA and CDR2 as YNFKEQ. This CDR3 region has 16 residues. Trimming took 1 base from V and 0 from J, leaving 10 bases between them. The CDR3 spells CASSQGRRSSNQPQHF. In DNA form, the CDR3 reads TGTGCCAGCAGCCAAGGCCGTAGAAGTAGCAATCAGCCCCAGCATTTT.

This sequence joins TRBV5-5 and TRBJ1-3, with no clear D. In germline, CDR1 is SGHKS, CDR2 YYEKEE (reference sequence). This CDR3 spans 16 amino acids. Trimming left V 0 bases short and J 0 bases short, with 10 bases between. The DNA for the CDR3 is TGTGCCAGCAGCTTGGGGCCGGCTAGCTCTGGAAACACCATATATTTT. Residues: CASSLGPASSGNTIYF. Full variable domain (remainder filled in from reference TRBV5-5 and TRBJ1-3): DAGVTQSPTHLIKTRGQQVTLRCSPISGHKSVSWYQQVLGQGPQFIFQYYEKEERGRGNFPDRFSARQFPNYSSELNVNALLLGDSALYLCASSLGPASSGNTIYFGEGSWLTVV.

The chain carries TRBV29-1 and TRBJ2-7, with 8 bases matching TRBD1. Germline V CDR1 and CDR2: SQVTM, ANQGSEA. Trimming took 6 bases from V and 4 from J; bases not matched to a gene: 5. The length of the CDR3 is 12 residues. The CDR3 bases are TGCAGCGTCAGTCGGGACAGGTACGAGCAGTACTTC. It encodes CSVSRDRYEQYF.

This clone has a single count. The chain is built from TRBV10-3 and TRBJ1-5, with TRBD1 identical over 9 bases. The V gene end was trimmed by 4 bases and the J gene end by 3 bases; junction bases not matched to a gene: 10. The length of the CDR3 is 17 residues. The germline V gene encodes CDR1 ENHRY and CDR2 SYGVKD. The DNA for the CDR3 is TGTGCCATCAGTGCAACTGGGACAGGGCCTTACAATCAGCCCCAGCATTTT. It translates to CAISATGTGPYNQPQHF.

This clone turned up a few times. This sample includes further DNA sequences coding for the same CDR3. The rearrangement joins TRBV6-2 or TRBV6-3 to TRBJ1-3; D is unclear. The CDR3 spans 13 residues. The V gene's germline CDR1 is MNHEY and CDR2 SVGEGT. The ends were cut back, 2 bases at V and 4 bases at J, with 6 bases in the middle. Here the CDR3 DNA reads TGTGCCAGCAGTTACAACAGAGGAAACACCATATATTTT. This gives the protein CASSYNRGNTIYF.

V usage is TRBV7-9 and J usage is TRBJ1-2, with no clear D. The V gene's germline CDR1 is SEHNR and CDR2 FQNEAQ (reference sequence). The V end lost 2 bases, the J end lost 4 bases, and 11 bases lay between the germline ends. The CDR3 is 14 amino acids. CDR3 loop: CASSLNGATYGYTF. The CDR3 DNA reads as TGTGCCAGCAGCTTAAACGGAGCCACCTATGGCTACACCTTC.